A selection of T cell receptor beta chains follows, all from one sample in a study of blood T cell repertoires in COVID-19. Using immunoSEQ multiplex PCR, the repertoire was profiled, and TCRdb retains in-frame clones only, with some absent. The sample holds tens of thousands of clones, roughly 82% seen once. Sequencing was done on a sample of peripheral blood. These receptors were collected from a woman of 80 years or more with active or convalescent COVID-19. The CDR3 runs from the conserved cysteine through the conserved F or W. The order of the fields is J gene, D gene, V gene, clone size, CDR3 DNA, CDR3 protein. A D gene is named only where the DNA matches it firmly. Where a row states a size, it is once, few, many or the class of an expanded clone; other rows omit it.

J: TRBJ2-7; D: -; V: TRBV25-1; size: -; DNA: TGTGCCAGCAGTTTCCCTAGCGTGGGACCCTACGAGCAGTACTTC; CDR3: CASSFPSVGPYEQYF
J: TRBJ1-4; D: -; V: TRBV4-3; size: once; DNA: TGCGCCAGCAGCCGAAGTGGGGGGACTAATGAAAAACTGTTTTTT; CDR3: CASSRSGGTNEKLFF
J: TRBJ1-2; D: TRBD1; V: TRBV18; size: -; DNA: TGTGCCAGCTCACCCTCCGGGACAGTTACGGTTGGCTACACCTTC; CDR3: CASSPSGTVTVGYTF
J: TRBJ2-3; D: -; V: TRBV6-4; size: -; DNA: TGTGCCAGCAGCGCTCAGGGAGGGGGGCCTGGCACAGATACGCAGTATTTT; CDR3: CASSAQGGGPGTDTQYF
J: TRBJ2-3; D: TRBD2; V: TRBV15; size: -; DNA: TGTGCCACCAGCAGGGAAGCGGGGTCTAGCACAGATACGCAGTATTTT; CDR3: CATSREAGSSTDTQYF
J: TRBJ2-7; D: TRBD1; V: TRBV19; size: -; DNA: TGTGCCACATCTCCGGGACAGGTCTCCTACGAGCAGTACTTC; CDR3: CATSPGQVSYEQYF
J: TRBJ2-1; D: TRBD2; V: TRBV7-8; size: few; DNA: TGTGCCAGCAGCTATAACCTAGCGGGGGGGCGCAATGAGCAGTTCTTC; CDR3: CASSYNLAGGRNEQFF
J: TRBJ1-4; D: TRBD1; V: TRBV29-1; size: -; DNA: TGCAGCGTTGAAGGTGGGGGACAGGGGGCGAAGAGTCGGTTTTTT; CDR3: CSVEGGGQGAKSRFF
J: TRBJ2-7; D: -; V: TRBV28; size: -; DNA: TGTGCCAGCAGTTCCTCCAGGCGGGACAGAGCCTACGAGCAGTACTTC; CDR3: CASSSSRRDRAYEQYF
J: TRBJ1-3; D: -; V: TRBV6-5; size: few; DNA: TGTGCCAGCAGTTCGAACGCCTACTCTGGAAACACCATATATTTT; CDR3: CASSSNAYSGNTIYF
J: TRBJ1-1; D: -; V: TRBV12-3/TRBV12-4; size: -; DNA: TGTGCCAGCAGCTGGACAGCGAACACTGAAGCTTTCTTT; CDR3: CASSWTANTEAFF
J: TRBJ2-7; D: -; V: TRBV7-9; size: -; DNA: TGTGCCAGCAGGACAACGGGGGACGAGCAGTACTTC; CDR3: CASRTTGDEQYF
J: TRBJ2-2; D: -; V: TRBV7-8; size: -; DNA: TGTGCCAGCAACAACCGTCCTAGATTCAACACCGGGGAGCTGTTTTTT; CDR3: CASNNRPRFNTGELFF
J: TRBJ2-1; D: -; V: TRBV7-8; size: few; DNA: TGTGCCAGCAGCTTACGTGGTGGGGCGTCTGGCTACAATGAGCAGTTCTTC; CDR3: CASSLRGGASGYNEQFF